The 28 T cell receptor beta chains given below trace back to one sample, sequenced in a study of blood T cells in healthy people across ages. A sample-barcoded 5' primer and a J-beta primer mix were used in a second PCR of about 7 to 12 cycles. MiXCR was run by TCRdb on the 5' RACE reads, yielding one entry per CDR3 protein. This sample yields hundreds of thousands of distinct CDR3 sequences, of which about 28% are seen a single time; approximately 15% belongs to the top ten. What was sequenced was blood. The receptors here all came from an elderly woman in good health.

Ten or more counts support this clonotype. V usage is TRBV6-1 and J usage is TRBJ2-1; TRBD2 aligns across 9 bases. Unmatched junction bases numbered 10, after V lost 7 bases and J lost 9 bases. The CDR3 runs to 14 residues. CDR1 MNHNS and CDR2 SASEGT come from the germline V gene. The chain's CDR3 is CASNKRTSEGEQFF. In nucleotides, the CDR3 is TGTGCCAGCAATAAAAGGACTAGCGAGGGTGAGCAGTTCTTC.

This chain links TRBV20-1 with TRBJ2-7; 8 bases map to TRBD2. CDR3 length: 17 residues. The germline CDR1 and CDR2 sequences are DFQATT and SNEGSKA (reference sequence). V lost 6 bases, J lost 8 bases, and 24 bases stayed unmatched. The CDR3 protein is CSAEESSGGLIRGKQYF. CDR3 in DNA: TGCAGTGCAGAGGAGTCCAGCGGGGGCCTAATTCGGGGTAAGCAGTACTTC.

This clonotype was recorded many times. The chain links TRBV6-5 to TRBJ1-1; tentative D call: TRBD1 (5 bases). V lost 0 bases, J lost 11 bases, and 13 bases lay in between. The CDR3 loop spans 13 amino acids. CDR1 MNHEY and CDR2 SVGAGI come from the germline V gene. The CDR3 is CASSYSMGVLAFF. CDR3 DNA sequence: TGTGCCAGCAGTTACTCGATGGGGGTATTGGCTTTCTTT.

This chain joins TRBV24-1 and TRBJ2-1, with 9 bases fitting TRBD1. CDR1 and CDR2 from the germline V gene are KGHDR and SFDVKD. This CDR3 is 15 amino acids long. With 4 bases clipped from V and 8 bases from J, the junction kept 8 bases outside the gene matches. CDR3 nucleotides: TGTGCCACCAGTGAGGCCGGGACAGGGTTTGATGAGCAGTTCTTC. Amino acids: CATSEAGTGFDEQFF.

The sample holds many counts of this clonotype. V is TRBV7-9 and J is TRBJ2-7, with 7 bases fitting TRBD1. CDR3 size: 14 residues. V shed 5 bases and J 4 bases; nucleotides not matched to a gene: 8. The germline V gene has CDR1 SEHNR and CDR2 FQNEAQ (reference sequence). Here the CDR3 DNA reads TGTGCCAGCAGCCGATCCACAGGGGTTTACGAGCAGTACTTC. Protein: CASSRSTGVYEQYF.

As for this clonotype: Given a much more abundant clone one base away, this may be a read error. The chain joins TRBV7-2 to TRBJ1-5; the match to TRBD1 covers 7 bases. V was clipped by 5 bases and J by 12 bases; unmatched bases: 13. This CDR3 spans 14 amino acids. Germline V gives CDR1 SGHTA, CDR2 FQGNSA. The CDR3 spells CASSVTGVGELQHF. Written as DNA, the CDR3 is TGTGCCAGCAGCGTCACAGGGGTAGGGGAGCTCCAGCATTTT. The complete variable domain, with remaining parts taken from reference TRBV7-2 and TRBJ1-5, reads GAGVSQSPSNKVTEKGKDVELRCDPISGHTALYWYRQSLGQGLEFLIYFQGNSAPDKSGLPSDRFSAERTGGSVSTLTIQRTQQEDSAVYLCASSVTGVGELQHFGDGTRLSIL.

The chain combines TRBV12-3 or TRBV12-4 with TRBJ2-3, with 11 bases identical to TRBD2. Trimming cost V 3 bases and J 4 bases; bases outside gene matches: 9. This CDR3 has 17 amino acids. CDR3 in DNA: TGTGCCAGCAGTTTGAAAACACTAGCGGGGGTATCAGATACGCAGTATTTT. It is translated as CASSLKTLAGVSDTQYF.

This clonotype was seen more than once but under ten times. The genes are TRBV5-6 and TRBJ2-3; 12 bases match TRBD2. The germline gives CDR1 SGHDT, CDR2 YYEEEE. The CDR3 extends over 16 amino acids. V was pared by 0 bases and J by 6 bases, with 5 bases of the junction left unmatched. This CDR3 is CASSLALAGGPDTQYF. The CDR3 DNA reads TGTGCCAGCAGCTTGGCTCTAGCGGGGGGGCCGGATACGCAGTATTTT. The whole variable domain, filled in from reference TRBV5-6 and TRBJ2-3, reads DAGVTQSPTHLIKTRGQQVTLRCSPKSGHDTVSWYQQALGQGPQFIFQYYEEEERQRGNFPDRFSGHQFPNYSSELNVNALLLGDSALYLCASSLALAGGPDTQYFGPGTRLTVL.

To note about this clonotype: One base away lies a much larger clone, so this may be a sequencing read error. This chain links TRBV7-3 with TRBJ2-7; D ambiguous. Germline CDR1 SGHTA, CDR2 FQGTGA. The CDR3 sequence is 13 residues long. V lost 2 bases to trimming and J lost 10 bases, with 15 bases between them. DNA of the CDR3: TGTGCCAGCAGCTTATTTGCCAAAGAGATCCAGTACTTC. Translating it yields CASSLFAKEIQYF.

The chain joins TRBV19 to TRBJ2-1; TRBD2 matches at 12 bases. The junction had 11 bases not matched to a gene; V was cut back by 5 bases and J by 9 bases. This CDR3 has 16 amino acids. Germline values: CDR1 LNHDA, CDR2 SQIVND (reference sequence). The chain's CDR3 is CASSSHASGGAGEQFF. The CDR3 nucleotides are TGTGCCAGTAGTTCCCACGCTAGCGGGGGGGCCGGTGAGCAGTTCTTC.

Comments on this clonotype: Just one base apart from a much larger clone, this may be a read error. This chain links TRBV27 with TRBJ2-1; TRBD2 is a possible D gene (6 bases). The J call could be wrong; TRBJ2-7 is a better fit for the DNA end. The germline CDR1 and CDR2 sequences are MNHEY and SMNVEV (reference sequence). CDR3 size: 16 residues. The CDR3 spells CASTIRAGSSYNEQYF. CDR3 bases: TGTGCCAGCACCATCAGGGCGGGGAGCTCCTACAATGAGCAGTACTTC.

This clonotype has ten or more counts. The rearrangement uses TRBV5-1 and TRBJ2-7; 8 bases are shared with TRBD2. V shed 2 bases and J 0 bases; nucleotides not matched to a gene: 7. Germline V gene data show CDR1 as SGHRS and CDR2 as YFSETQ. The length of the CDR3 is 16 residues. CDR3 bases: TGCGCCAGCAGCTTCCCCGCGGGGGGTAGCTCCTACGAGCAGTACTTC. Its protein product is CASSFPAGGSSYEQYF.

A word on this clonotype: This may arise from a read error, as a much more abundant clone is one base away. V is TRBV6-5 and J is TRBJ2-5; possible D gene TRBD2, 5 bases. The V gene's germline CDR1 is MNHEY and CDR2 SVGAGI. This CDR3 is 13 amino acids long. The V end was cut by 7 bases, the J end by 5 bases, with 14 bases between. Here the CDR3 reads CASKGAFGETQYF. In nucleotides, the CDR3 is TGTGCCAGCAAGGGAGCGTTTGGTGAGACCCAGTACTTC.

This chain uses TRBV7-2 with TRBJ2-3; 10 bases fit TRBD2. The germline V gene encodes CDR1 SGHTA and CDR2 FQGNSA. This CDR3 region has 15 residues. Unmatched junction bases numbered 6, after V lost 7 bases and J lost 2 bases. CDR3 nucleotide sequence: TGTGCCAGCATTCGGACTAGCGGCTTCACAGATACGCAGTATTTT. This sequence encodes CASIRTSGFTDTQYF.

In the case of this clonotype: A junction boundary mismatches the germline segment, possibly from a read error. V gene TRBV5-1 combines with J gene TRBJ1-1, with D tentatively TRBD1 (6 bases). The CDR3 spans 16 residues. Per germline, CDR1 SGHRS and CDR2 YFSETQ. The CDR3 spells CASSLGGLYGGTEAFF. In nucleotides, the CDR3 is TGCGCCAGCAGTTTGGGGGGCCTCTATGGGGGCACTGAAGCTTTCTTT.

At least ten counts were recorded for this clonotype. The V call is TRBV5-1, the J call TRBJ2-5, with TRBD1 matching over 10 bases. V was clipped by 8 bases and J by 4 bases; unmatched bases: 14. The CDR3 is made up of 16 amino acids. Germline V CDR1 and CDR2: SGHRS, YFSETQ. For the CDR3, the DNA is TGCGCCAGTTCTCCCACCCCGGACAGGGGGGCAGAGACCCAGTACTTC. Encoded protein: CASSPTPDRGAETQYF. The full variable domain, in which reference TRBV5-1 and TRBJ2-5 provide the parts outside the CDR3, is KAGVTQTPRYLIKTRGQQVTLSCSPISGHRSVSWYQQTPGQGLQFLFEYFSETQRNKGNFPGRFSGRQFSNSRSEMNVSTLELGDSALYLCASSPTPDRGAETQYFGPGTRLLVL.

This clonotype was observed many times. J is TRBJ2-7 and V is TRBV6-5; 8 bases agree with TRBD2. The CDR3 runs 11 residues. CDR1 MNHEY and CDR2 SVGAGI come from the germline V gene. V was clipped by 6 bases and J by 6 bases; unmatched bases: 1. Here the CDR3 reads CASSGTSEQYF. CDR3 in DNA: TGTGCCAGCAGCGGGACTAGCGAGCAGTACTTC.

About this clonotype: Given a much more abundant clone one base away, this may be a read error. The V call is TRBV20-1, the J call TRBJ2-7, with D perhaps TRBD1 (6 bases). Looked up from germline, CDR1 is DFQATT and CDR2 is SNEGSKA (reference sequence). The CDR3 has 13 residues. Trimming pared 5 bases from V and 6 bases from J, leaving 17 bases between. The CDR3 sequence: CSAVRGFTCEQYF. The CDR3 coding sequence is TGCAGTGCTGTGAGGGGGTTCACCTGCGAGCAGTACTTC.

Comment on this clonotype: The junction differs from germline at one of its ends, possibly a read error. The chain recombines TRBV7-9 with TRBJ2-3, with unresolved D. This CDR3 contains 12 residues. Germline CDR1 is SEHNR and CDR2 is FQNEAQ (reference sequence). The CDR3 reads CASSLSADTRYF. As DNA, the CDR3 is TGTGCCAGCAGCTTATCTGCAGATACGCGGTATTTT.

This clonotype appeared a few times. The rearrangement joins TRBV7-9 to TRBJ2-3; no clear D gene. Germline CDR1 is SEHNR and CDR2 is FQNEAQ (reference sequence). The CDR3 totals 15 residues. V lost 1 base to trimming and J lost 6 bases, with 14 bases between them. The CDR3 loop is CASSLGRSGGDTQYF. CDR3 coding DNA: TGTGCCAGCAGCTTAGGCCGTTCGGGTGGTGATACGCAGTATTTT.

This clonotype was counted at least ten times. The chain uses TRBV20-1 and TRBJ2-7, with no clear D. In germline, CDR1 is DFQATT, CDR2 SNEGSKA (reference sequence). The CDR3 runs 14 residues. The V gene lost 0 bases and the J gene lost 2 bases, with 11 bases spanning the gap. As DNA, the CDR3 is TGCAGTGCTAGAGATCGGAAATCGGCCTACGAGCAGTACTTC. Its translation: CSARDRKSAYEQYF.

This clonotype was detected ten times or more. The V and J genes are TRBV30 and TRBJ2-5; 8 bases agree with TRBD2. V lost 5 bases, J lost 0 bases, and 8 bases stayed unmatched. CDR1 is GTSNPN, CDR2 SVGIG, per germline (reference sequence). The CDR3 extends over 15 amino acids. CDR3 loop: CAWGGSGGNQETQYF. CDR3 nucleotide sequence: TGTGCCTGGGGGGGCAGCGGGGGCAACCAAGAGACCCAGTACTTC.

The chain recombines TRBV7-9 with TRBJ1-6; D uncertain. Germline CDR1 is SEHNR and CDR2 is FQNEAQ (reference sequence). V lost 7 bases and J 0 bases, leaving 10 bases between the germline ends. There are 15 residues in the CDR3. For the CDR3, the DNA is TGTGCCAGCACCTCTGTGAGCTCCTATAATTCACCCCTCCACTTT. As protein: CASTSVSSYNSPLHF. Supplemented by reference TRBV7-9 and TRBJ1-6, the full variable domain reads DTGVSQNPRHKITKRGQNVTFRCDPISEHNRLYWYRQTLGQGPEFLTYFQNEAQLEKSRLLSDRFSAERPKGSFSTLEIQRTEQGDSAMYLCASTSVSSYNSPLHFGNGTRLTVT.

This clonotype was seen ten or more times. The chain links TRBV20-1 to TRBJ2-1; 12 positions match TRBD2. Germline V gene lookup returns CDR1 DFQATT and CDR2 SNEGSKA (reference sequence). The CDR3 length is 16 residues. The J segment lost 4 bases and the V segment lost 0 bases, leaving 4 bases of the junction unmatched. CDR3 in DNA: TGCAGTGCTAGAGATCTAGCGGGGGGGCCTTACAATGAGCAGTTCTTC. The encoded protein is CSARDLAGGPYNEQFF.

This clonotype was seen many times. CDR3 protein: CASSYSSGSNQPQHF. CDR3 sequence (DNA): TGTGCCAGCAGTTACAGCTCGGGCAGCAATCAGCCCCAGCATTTT. The V and J genes are TRBV6-5 and TRBJ1-5; D not certain. The germline gives CDR1 MNHEY, CDR2 SVGAGI. The CDR3 spans 15 residues. V lost 2 bases and J lost 1, with 9 bases in between.

This clonotype was counted at least ten times. The chain combines TRBV20-1 with TRBJ1-2; 10 bases fit TRBD1. CDR1 and CDR2 from the germline V gene are DFQATT and SNEGSKA (reference sequence). The J segment lost 7 bases and the V segment lost 6 bases, leaving 11 bases of the junction unmatched. CDR3 length equals 14 residues. CDR3 amino acids: CSAPRDRGTRGYTF. Here the CDR3 DNA reads TGCAGTGCCCCCCGGGACAGGGGCACCCGTGGCTACACCTTC.

The rearrangement uses TRBV20-1 and TRBJ2-1; D is undetermined. This CDR3 comprises 14 residues. Germline CDR1 DFQATT, CDR2 SNEGSKA (reference sequence). V lost 5 bases and J lost 4, with 15 bases in between. This CDR3 reads CSALSLGFYNEQFF. For the CDR3, the DNA is TGCAGTGCTCTATCCTTGGGGTTTTACAATGAGCAGTTCTTC.

The rearrangement uses TRBV9 and TRBJ1-1, with 9 bases identical to TRBD1. Germline loops: CDR1 SGDLS, CDR2 YYNGEE. The CDR3 covers 17 residues. V was clipped by 0 bases and J by 5 bases; unmatched bases: 11. The CDR3 protein is CASSVETGGAFRTEAFF. CDR3 coding DNA: TGTGCCAGCAGCGTAGAAACAGGGGGCGCCTTTAGGACTGAAGCTTTCTTT.